This TCR beta chain appears in the sequencing data of a study of control samples from healthy donors and cancer patients. This clone was observed once. Sequencing was performed with immunoSEQ multiplex PCR; in TCRdb, only in-frame clones are kept and a portion is missing. The sample records approximately 130,000 clones, around 92% being singletons. Germline lookup yields CDR1 MNHEY and CDR2 SMNVEV (reference sequence). Trimming removed 5 bases at V and 2 bases at J, with 12 bases between. The CDR3 runs 15 residues. The receptor was isolated from a middle-aged man in good health. The rearrangement joins TRBV27 to TRBJ2-2, with D possibly TRBD2 on 6 matching bases. The sample comprised blood. CDR3 nucleotides: TGTGCCAGCAGTCTTTCGGGGGACAACACCGGGGAGCTGTTTTTT. It translates to CASSLSGDNTGELFF.